Sequencing of this TCR beta chain was carried out in a study of T cell responses to AZD1222 COVID-19 vaccine. Libraries were prepared by immunoSEQ multiplex PCR; TCRdb keeps only in-frame clonotypes and omits some of them. Among around 160,000 clones listed, 88% were seen once. The CDR3 has 15 amino acids. Germline CDR1 and CDR2: MDHEN and SYDVKM. Unmatched junction bases numbered 5, after V lost 2 bases and J lost 2 bases. The sample was peripheral blood, taken on day 0 of AZD1222 vaccination. The sequence derives from an adult in good health. This chain joins TRBV28 and TRBJ1-2; 7 bases fit TRBD1. The CDR3 sequence: CASSLEGALNYGYTF. The DNA of the CDR3 is TGTGCCAGCAGTTTAGAGGGGGCCCTAAACTATGGCTACACCTTC.